These 26 T cell receptor beta chains originate from one sample sequenced in a study of blood T cell repertoires in COVID-19. TCRdb's copy holds only in-frame clones and misses some; the assay was immunoSEQ multiplex PCR. The sample lists 200,000 to 250,000 clones, roughly nine tenths occurring once. The sequencing input was peripheral blood. Source of these receptors: a man aged 60 to 75 with acute or convalescent COVID-19.

The chain joins TRBV13 to TRBJ2-7; TRBD2 might be the D (5 bases). V lost 2 bases and J 3 bases, leaving 11 bases between the germline ends. Germline lookup yields CDR1 PRHDT and CDR2 FYEKMQ (reference sequence). The CDR3 is 14 amino acids. CDR3 nucleotide sequence: TGTGCCAGCAGCTTATTAGAGGGTGGCTACGAGCAGTACTTC. Protein: CASSLLEGGYEQYF.

This chain links TRBV11-3 with TRBJ1-2; D not resolved. This CDR3 is 14 amino acids long. V lost 2 bases to trimming and J lost 6 bases, with 13 bases between them. In germline, CDR1 is SGHNT, CDR2 YENEEA. The CDR3 protein is CASSLSRGRDGYTF. The CDR3 DNA sequence: TGTGCCAGCAGCTTATCTCGGGGAAGAGATGGCTACACCTTC.

The rearrangement links TRBV5-8 to TRBJ1-1; 10 bases are shared with TRBD1. The CDR3 totals 17 residues. The germline V gene encodes CDR1 SGHTS and CDR2 YDEGEE. J gave up 4 bases and V 0 bases, and 9 bases lay outside the gene matches. The CDR3 DNA reads as TGTGCCAGCAGCTTGGATGGGACAGGGGTTTTTGGCACTGAAGCTTTCTTT. This gives the protein CASSLDGTGVFGTEAFF.

The CDR3, as DNA: TGTGCCAGCAGTTACGAGAACCACCAAGAGACCCAGTACTTC. Protein: CASSYENHQETQYF. This sequence joins TRBV11-2 and TRBJ2-5, with no clear D. Germline CDR1 SGHAT, CDR2 FQNNGV. This CDR3 is 14 amino acids long. The V gene lost 6 bases and the J gene lost 0 bases, with 11 bases spanning the gap.

The chain carries TRBV7-2 and TRBJ2-7; weak D call: TRBD2 (6 bases). With 2 bases removed from V and 3 bases from J, the gap between germline ends came to 17 bases. Germline CDR1 SGHTA, CDR2 FQGNSA. This CDR3 contains 16 residues. The CDR3 is CASSLRLGRELYEQYF. CDR3 sequence (DNA): TGTGCCAGCAGCTTACGGCTGGGACGGGAGCTCTACGAGCAGTACTTC.

This chain joins TRBV19 and TRBJ1-4, with D possibly TRBD1 on 5 matching bases. The CDR3 runs to 14 residues. Germline V gene sequence: CDR1 LNHDA, CDR2 SQIVND (reference sequence). V lost 3 bases to trimming and J lost 5 bases, with 10 bases between them. The CDR3 loop is CASSMGLVNEKLFF. CDR3 bases: TGTGCCAGTAGTATGGGACTGGTAAATGAAAAACTGTTTTTT. The full variable domain, rest sourced from reference TRBV19 and TRBJ1-4, is DGGITQSPKYLFRKEGQNVTLSCEQNLNHDAMYWYRQDPGQGLRLIYYSQIVNDFQKGDIAEGYSVSREKKESFPLTVTSAQKNPTAFYLCASSMGLVNEKLFFGSGTQLSVL.

This clone appeared once. This chain links TRBV7-2 with TRBJ1-1, with a weak D call TRBD1 (5 bases). Germline V gene data show CDR1 as SGHTA and CDR2 as FQGNSA. The length of the CDR3 is 15 residues. Trimming shortened V by 2 bases and J by 4 bases, and 14 bases separated the two germline ends. The CDR3 sequence is CASSLRLGEVTEAFF. The CDR3 DNA is TGTGCCAGCAGCTTACGGTTGGGGGAGGTCACTGAAGCTTTCTTT.

The chain combines TRBV6-5 with TRBJ1-1, with a possible D match to TRBD1 (5 bases). The germline V gene has CDR1 MNHEY and CDR2 SVGAGI. CDR3 size: 14 residues. Trimming left V 7 bases short and J 1 base short, with 13 bases between. The DNA of the CDR3 is TGTGCCAGCAAAGCCCGGGGGAGGAACACTGAAGCTTTCTTT. It specifies CASKARGRNTEAFF.

The chain couples TRBV10-3 to TRBJ1-2, with 9 nucleotides matching TRBD1. Trimming at V came to 5 bases and at J to 2 bases, leaving 6 bases not matched to a gene. The CDR3 has 15 residues. Germline CDR1 and CDR2: ENHRY and SYGVKD. CDR3 residues: CAISTYRGLNYGYTF. The CDR3 DNA is TGTGCCATCAGTACGTACAGGGGGCTCAACTATGGCTACACCTTC.

This clone appeared a single time. The rearrangement links TRBV14 to TRBJ2-3; 8 bases align to TRBD1. This CDR3 has 15 residues. CDR1 is SGHDN and CDR2 is FVKESK in the germline V gene. V was clipped by 5 bases and J by 1 base; unmatched bases: 5. The CDR3 DNA reads as TGTGCCAGCAGCGTATCAGGGGGCGGCACAGATACGCAGTATTTT. It codes for CASSVSGGGTDTQYF.

The chain couples TRBV9 to TRBJ2-2; 8 positions match TRBD2. Losses at the gene ends were 0 bases for V and 14 bases for J; bases not matched to a gene: 6. The CDR3 has 13 residues. From germline, CDR1 is SGDLS and CDR2 YYNGEE. The CDR3 reads CASSVAGGLGLFF. The CDR3 region has the DNA TGTGCCAGCAGCGTAGCGGGAGGGCTTGGACTGTTTTTT.

The chain is built from TRBV10-3 and TRBJ2-1; D ambiguous. This CDR3 spans 14 amino acids. Trimming stripped 2 bases from V and 0 bases from J, with 5 bases between. Germline V CDR1 and CDR2: ENHRY, SYGVKD. The CDR3 spells CAISEDSSYNEQFF. The CDR3 region has the DNA TGTGCCATCAGTGAGGATAGCTCCTACAATGAGCAGTTCTTC.

The rearrangement uses TRBV10-1 and TRBJ1-1; 8 bases align to TRBD1. The CDR3 length is 14 residues. J lost 0 bases, V lost 6 bases, and 3 bases had no gene match. Germline lookup yields CDR1 WNHNN and CDR2 SYGVQD (reference sequence). CDR3 sequence: CASRAGQVNTEAFF. CDR3 sequence (DNA): TGCGCCAGCAGGGCGGGACAGGTGAACACTGAAGCTTTCTTT.

The CDR3 spells CASSLRGTSGRSGANVLTF. Written as DNA, the CDR3 is TGTGCCAGCAGCTTAAGAGGGACTAGCGGGAGATCTGGGGCCAACGTCCTGACTTTC. The V and J genes are TRBV11-3 and TRBJ2-6; 14 positions agree with TRBD2. J was trimmed by 1 base and V by 2 bases; bases with no gene match: 4. The germline gives CDR1 SGHNT, CDR2 YENEEA. The length of the CDR3 is 19 residues.

This chain joins TRBV24-1 and TRBJ1-2, with TRBD1 identical over 8 bases. The CDR3 is made up of 16 amino acids. CDR1 is KGHDR, CDR2 SFDVKD, per germline. J gave up 8 bases and V 4 bases, and 14 bases lay outside the gene matches. CDR3 amino acids: CATSDRRQGISTGYTF. The CDR3 bases are TGTGCCACCAGTGACCGCCGACAGGGGATCTCTACAGGCTACACCTTC.

The chain is built from TRBV19 and TRBJ1-1; tentatively, D is TRBD1 (5 bases). CDR3 length equals 15 residues. Per the germline V gene, CDR1 is LNHDA and CDR2 is SQIVND (reference sequence). V shed 0 bases and J shed 5 bases, with 13 bases lying between them. Here the CDR3 DNA reads TGTGCCAGTAGTATAGACGGCAGGGTAAGGACTGAAGCTTTCTTT. It specifies CASSIDGRVRTEAFF.

For the CDR3, the DNA is TGTGCCAGCAGCCAAGATCTGACTAGCGGGACCCACGAGCAGTACTTC. Translated: CASSQDLTSGTHEQYF. The V call is TRBV4-2, the J call TRBJ2-7; 11 nucleotides match TRBD2. From germline, CDR1 is LGHNA and CDR2 YNFKEQ. The CDR3 has 16 residues. Germline trimming cut 0 bases from V and 5 bases from J; bases unmatched to any gene: 6.

This rearrangement joins TRBV18 to TRBJ2-2, with D possibly TRBD1 on 6 matching bases. Trimming removed 5 bases from V and 1 base from J, with 8 bases in between. The CDR3 runs 14 residues. The germline gives CDR1 KGHSH, CDR2 LQKENI. The CDR3 loop reads CASSSGQNTGELFF. The CDR3 DNA reads TGTGCCAGCTCATCGGGACAGAACACCGGGGAGCTGTTTTTT.

This rearrangement joins TRBV6-6 to TRBJ1-2; possible D gene TRBD1, 6 bases. Trimming took off 5 bases at V and 5 bases at J, with 24 bases between the two ends. Germline assignment: CDR1 MNHNY and CDR2 SVGAGI (reference sequence). There are 17 residues in the CDR3. Written as DNA, the CDR3 is TGTGCCAGCAGTCTAGGGTTCAACAGGGTAGGGGCATATGGCTACACCTTC. Amino acid sequence: CASSLGFNRVGAYGYTF.

The V and J genes are TRBV24-1 and TRBJ2-5, with 7 bases fitting TRBD1. The CDR3 runs 11 residues. Germline loops: CDR1 KGHDR, CDR2 SFDVKD. The junction had 2 bases not matched to a gene; V was cut back by 10 bases and J by 4 bases. The CDR3 sequence is CATRQGETQYF. The CDR3 DNA is TGTGCCACAAGACAGGGAGAGACCCAGTACTTC.

The chain joins TRBV19 to TRBJ1-6, with D perhaps TRBD1 (6 bases). Germline V gene data show CDR1 as LNHDA and CDR2 as SQIVND (reference sequence). Trimming left V 5 bases short and J 8 bases short, with 16 bases between. This CDR3 contains 15 residues. CDR3 residues: CASSSGGHIDSPLHF. The CDR3 DNA reads as TGTGCCAGTAGTTCGGGGGGACATATCGATTCACCCCTCCACTTT.

This chain joins TRBV5-1 and TRBJ2-5; tentatively, D is TRBD1 (6 bases). CDR1 is SGHRS and CDR2 is YFSETQ in the germline V gene. With 5 bases removed from V and 2 bases from J, the gap between germline ends came to 19 bases. The CDR3 runs 16 residues. The CDR3 DNA is TGCGCCAGCAGTACAGGGACATTAGCCCATCAAGAGACCCAGTACTTC. It is translated as CASSTGTLAHQETQYF.

This clone was detected once. The chain couples TRBV24-1 to TRBJ2-7, with 8 bases aligning to TRBD2. The CDR3 is 17 residues long. The V segment lost 1 base and the J segment 7 bases; nucleotides outside the gene matches: 14. Germline CDR1 KGHDR, CDR2 SFDVKD. CDR3 DNA: TGTGCCACCAGTGATTTAGTGTTAGCGGGAAGTAATCTAGAGCAGTACTTC. Protein product: CATSDLVLAGSNLEQYF.

The chain is built from TRBV28 and TRBJ2-7; 14 nucleotides agree with TRBD2. Trimming removed 6 bases from V and 6 bases from J; junction bases left unmatched: 10. CDR3 size: 16 residues. In germline, CDR1 is MDHEN, CDR2 SYDVKM. The CDR3 sequence is CASRSLPGLAGVEQYF. The CDR3 bases are TGTGCCAGCAGATCCCTCCCGGGACTAGCGGGAGTCGAGCAGTACTTC.

The chain uses TRBV10-3 and TRBJ2-3, with 9 bases aligning to TRBD2. V lost 8 bases to trimming and J lost 2 bases; unmatched junction nucleotides: 14. Germline loops: CDR1 ENHRY, CDR2 SYGVKD. The CDR3 is 17 residues long. For the CDR3, the DNA is TGTGCCATCGCCGGGTGGGGTAGCGGGAGAGACACAGATACGCAGTATTTT. It codes for CAIAGWGSGRDTDTQYF.

This chain uses TRBV3-1 (or the pseudogene TRBV3-2) with TRBJ2-7; TRBD1 agrees at 7 bases. This CDR3 spans 13 amino acids. V lost 1 base, J lost 6 bases, and 3 bases stayed unmatched. The germline V gene encodes CDR1 LGHDT and CDR2 YNNKEL (reference sequence). CDR3 region: CASSQGSGGEQYF. The CDR3 DNA is TGTGCCAGCAGCCAAGGATCAGGGGGCGAGCAGTACTTC.